This is a list of T cell receptor beta chains from one sample in a study of blood T cells in healthy people across ages. Each CDR3 protein gets one entry after TCRdb re-called the 5' RACE reads with MiXCR. Altogether hundreds of thousands of distinct CDR3 sequences are present, more than 40% being singletons, with the ten largest covering 20% to 25%. Sequenced material: blood. The receptors were sampled from a woman aged 55-70 years in good health. The CDR3 runs from the conserved cysteine through the conserved F or W. D genes are given only for firm matches. The size entry is marked missing in some rows and otherwise reads once, few, many or a size class.

clone_size d_call cdr3_length j_call v_call cdr3_nt cdr3_aa
- TRBD1 15 TRBJ2-7 TRBV4-2 TGTGCCAGCACCTCAGCCGCGACAGGGGGCTACGAGCAGTACTTC CASTSAATGGYEQYF
- TRBD2 15 TRBJ2-7 TRBV4-2 TGTGCCAGCAGCTTAGCGGGTCGGGGTATGGACGAGCAGTACTTC CASSLAGRGMDEQYF
once - 13 TRBJ1-2 TRBV25-1 TGTGCCAGCAGTGTGGACAGTGTTTATGGCTACACCTTC CASSVDSVYGYTF
- TRBD2 15 TRBJ2-1 TRBV4-3 TGCGCCAGCAGCCACGGGACTAGCGGGAGAAATGAGCAGTTCTTC CASSHGTSGRNEQFF
- - 14 TRBJ2-6 TRBV30 TGTGCCTGGAGTCAAGACTCTGGGGCCAACGTCCTGACTTTC CAWSQDSGANVLTF
- - 12 TRBJ1-1 TRBV6-5 TGTGCCAGCAGTTACGAGGCCCCGGGAGCTTTCTTT CASSYEAPGAFF
- TRBD2 15 TRBJ2-3 TRBV29-1 TGCAGCGTTTCTGGACTAGAGGTCGGCACAGATACGCAGTATTTT CSVSGLEVGTDTQYF
- TRBD1 14 TRBJ2-3 TRBV7-9 TGTGCCAGCAGCCCACGGACAGGGCAAGATACGCAGTATTTT CASSPRTGQDTQYF
- - 11 TRBJ1-2 TRBV28 TGTGCCAGCAGCACAGCCGCTGGCTACACCTTC CASSTAAGYTF
- - 15 TRBJ1-1 TRBV7-9 TGTGCCAGCACCACGGGACACTTAATGAACACTGAAGCTTTCTTT CASTTGHLMNTEAFF
many - 12 TRBJ1-1 TRBV10-3 TGTGCCATCAGTGAGTCGGGCACTGAAGCTTTCTTT CAISESGTEAFF
few TRBD2 14 TRBJ2-3 TRBV29-1 TGCAGCGTTGAAAGCCGGGGGGGCACAGATACGCAGTATTTT CSVESRGGTDTQYF
few TRBD2 15 TRBJ2-1 TRBV6-4 TGTGCCAGCAGTGATGTTAGCGGGAGCTGGGGTGAGCAGTTCTTC CASSDVSGSWGEQFF
few TRBD2 16 TRBJ2-5 TRBV7-9 TGTGCCAGCAGCTTAGGAGTTAGCGGGAGTCAAGAGACCCAGTACTTC CASSLGVSGSQETQYF
- TRBD2 14 TRBJ2-7 TRBV20-1 TGCAGTGCTCCAGAGACTAGCGCCGACAATGAGCAGTACTTC CSAPETSADNEQYF
- TRBD1 15 TRBJ2-7 TRBV12-3/TRBV12-4 TGTGCCAGCAGTTTCGCCGGGACAGGGTTTTACGAGCAGTACTTC CASSFAGTGFYEQYF
- TRBD1 12 TRBJ2-7 TRBV29-1 TGCAGCGTTGACCAGGGGGACTACGAGCAGTACTTC CSVDQGDYEQYF
- - 18 TRBJ1-6 TRBV3-1 TGTGCCAGCAGCCAAGAAAACTGGTCACAGAACTATAATTCACCCCTCCACTTT CASSQENWSQNYNSPLHF
- - 14 TRBJ1-2 TRBV28 TGTGCCAGCAGTTTATCCGGGACAACCTATGGCTACACCTTC CASSLSGTTYGYTF
- TRBD1 11 TRBJ2-7 TRBV25-1 TGTGCGGGAGGGACAGGGGACCCGCAGTACTTC CAGGTGDPQYF
medium-sized - 15 TRBJ2-2 TRBV11-2 TGTGCCAGCAGCTTAGATGACTATCCTGGCGGGGAGCTGTTTTTT CASSLDDYPGGELFF
- TRBD2 16 TRBJ2-7 TRBV15 TGTGCCACCAGCAGAGATTTAAGCGGGGAGTCCTACGAGCAGTACTTC CATSRDLSGESYEQYF
few - 18 TRBJ1-1 TRBV10-3 TGTGCCATCAGTGAGTCCGGTCATAGGCAGGGCACAAACACTGAAGCTTTCTTT CAISESGHRQGTNTEAFF
- - 12 TRBJ1-2 TRBV20-1 TGCAGTGCCGGATTCCAGGGTGGTGGCTACACCTTC CSAGFQGGGYTF
- - 15 TRBJ2-7 TRBV20-1 TGCAGTGCTAGAGATACCCTCGGTCTACAGTACGAGCAGTACTTC CSARDTLGLQYEQYF
- - 14 TRBJ2-6 TRBV2 TGTGCCAGCAGCGACGACTCTGGGGCCAACGTCCTGACTTTC CASSDDSGANVLTF
few TRBD2 15 TRBJ2-4 TRBV12-3/TRBV12-4 TGTGCCAGCAGTCCACCCGAAGCGGGAGGTATCTTGCAGTACTTC CASSPPEAGGILQYF
- - 13 TRBJ1-2 TRBV5-1 TGCGCCAGCAGCTTGGTGTCAGAGCAAGGCTACACCTTC CASSLVSEQGYTF
- - 15 TRBJ2-5 TRBV6-2/TRBV6-3 TGTGCCAGCAGCCTTACAGGGAGGGTCCAAGAGACCCAGTACTTC CASSLTGRVQETQYF
- TRBD2 14 TRBJ2-5 TRBV18 TGTGCCGGAACTAGCGGGAGTGTTCAAGAGACCCAGTACTTC CAGTSGSVQETQYF
- - 15 TRBJ2-5 TRBV7-3 TGTGCCAGCAGCTTAAACGGCAGGATCCAAGGGACCCAGTACTTC CASSLNGRIQGTQYF
many - 12 TRBJ1-2 TRBV29-1 TGCAGCGTTGAAGATCCTTGGGTTGGAGGCACCTTC CSVEDPWVGGTF
- - 16 TRBJ2-3 TRBV10-3 TGTGCCATCAGTAAAGGAGAGCGTGGGGGCACAGATACGCAGGATTTT CAISKGERGGTDTQDF
few TRBD2 17 TRBJ2-1 TRBV7-2 TGTGCCAGCAGTCAAACCCTTAGCGGGGGGGGATACAATGAGCAGTTCTTC CASSQTLSGGGYNEQFF
- TRBD2 15 TRBJ2-7 TRBV20-1 TGCAGTGCTAGAGGTAGCGGGGGGTTCTTCTACGAGCAGTACTTC CSARGSGGFFYEQYF
few TRBD2 16 TRBJ2-1 TRBV7-3 TGTGCCAGCAGCTCACAGAGCGGGACCCCCTACAATGAGCAGTTCTTC CASSSQSGTPYNEQFF
- - 14 TRBJ2-5 TRBV29-1 TGCAGCGTCAAAGGATGGCAGGGGAAGGAGACCCAGTACTTC CSVKGWQGKETQYF
- TRBD2 16 TRBJ2-5 TRBV5-1 TGCGCCAGCAGCTTTACCGGGACTAGCGGGACAGACTTCCCGTACTTC CASSFTGTSGTDFPYF
- - 16 TRBJ2-1 TRBV3-1 TGTGCCAGCAGCCAAGTAGGGGGACGACGGGGAAATGAGCAGTTCTTC CASSQVGGRRGNEQFF
- - 15 TRBJ2-1 TRBV11-3 TGTGCCGGCAGCCAGGGGACGGAGGAAAACAATGAGCAGTTCTTC CAGSQGTEENNEQFF
few TRBD1 17 TRBJ1-2 TRBV4-2 TGTGCCAGCAGCCAAGTCACCCACAGGGGGAATAACTATGGCTACACCTTC CASSQVTHRGNNYGYTF
- - 13 TRBJ2-4 TRBV28 TGTGCCAGCAGATTCACCTCCACAGGGAGGCGGTACTTC CASRFTSTGRRYF
- - 15 TRBJ2-2 TRBV9 TGTGCCAGCAGCGTAGACGGGACGAACACCGGGGAGCTGTTTTTT CASSVDGTNTGELFF
few - 15 TRBJ2-3 TRBV5-1 TGCGCCAGCGCGTTCAGGGAAGGGGGCACAGATACGCAGTATTTT CASAFREGGTDTQYF
few - 11 TRBJ1-2 TRBV28 TGTGCCAGCCTGGCAGAAGATGGCTACACCTTC CASLAEDGYTF
- - 12 TRBJ1-5 TRBV10-3 TGTGCCATCGGAGACACCGATCAGCCCCAGCATTTT CAIGDTDQPQHF
few TRBD2 17 TRBJ2-2 TRBV7-3 TGTGCCAGCAGCCCACTCGGACTAGCGGGGACACCCGGGGAGCTGTTTTTT CASSPLGLAGTPGELFF
- TRBD2 15 TRBJ2-7 TRBV12-3/TRBV12-4 TGTGCCAGCAGTAGGGGCGGCGGGGGGAGCTACGAGCAGTACTTC CASSRGGGGSYEQYF
- - 14 TRBJ2-1 TRBV20-1 TGCAGTGCTAGACATAGCGGATCGGTCGATGAGCAGTTCTTC CSARHSGSVDEQFF
- - 17 TRBJ1-4 TRBV12-3/TRBV12-4 TGTGTCAGCAGTCCAACCAACAGAGGCCGTTCTAATGAAAAACTGTTTTTT CVSSPTNRGRSNEKLFF
- - 14 TRBJ2-7 TRBV12-3/TRBV12-4 TGTGCCAGCAGTTCCTCGCAGGGCTCCTACGAGCAGTACTTC CASSSSQGSYEQYF
few - 16 TRBJ2-3 TRBV20-1 TGCAGTGCTAGTCGTTCGGCCGAGGATATTCTAAATACGCAGTATTTT CSASRSAEDILNTQYF
few TRBD1 14 TRBJ2-7 TRBV11-3 TGTGCCAGCAGCAAGGGGACAGGGGACTACGAGCAGTACTTC CASSKGTGDYEQYF
- - 12 TRBJ2-1 TRBV15 TGTGCCACCAGCAGGTCCGGGGTCGAGCAGTTCTTC CATSRSGVEQFF
many - 12 TRBJ2-4 TRBV9 TGTGCCAGCAGTGCTTCCAAAAACATTCAGTACTTC CASSASKNIQYF
- TRBD1 11 TRBJ2-7 TRBV20-1 TGCAGTGCTAACAGGGGCAATGAGCAGTACTTC CSANRGNEQYF
- - 13 TRBJ1-4 TRBV29-1 TGCAGCGTTGAAGATCGACTGGCTGAAAAACTGTTTTTT CSVEDRLAEKLFF
- - 12 TRBJ2-1 TRBV3-1 TGTGCCAGCAGCTCGAACGTGTATGAGCAGTTCTTC CASSSNVYEQFF
few TRBD2 17 TRBJ2-1 TRBV11-2 TGTGCCAGCAGCTCAACGACGGGACTAGCGGGTAATAATGAGCAGTTCTTC CASSSTTGLAGNNEQFF
- - 13 TRBJ1-1 TRBV27 TGTGCCAGCACTACAGGTATCAACACTGAAGCTTTCTTT CASTTGINTEAFF